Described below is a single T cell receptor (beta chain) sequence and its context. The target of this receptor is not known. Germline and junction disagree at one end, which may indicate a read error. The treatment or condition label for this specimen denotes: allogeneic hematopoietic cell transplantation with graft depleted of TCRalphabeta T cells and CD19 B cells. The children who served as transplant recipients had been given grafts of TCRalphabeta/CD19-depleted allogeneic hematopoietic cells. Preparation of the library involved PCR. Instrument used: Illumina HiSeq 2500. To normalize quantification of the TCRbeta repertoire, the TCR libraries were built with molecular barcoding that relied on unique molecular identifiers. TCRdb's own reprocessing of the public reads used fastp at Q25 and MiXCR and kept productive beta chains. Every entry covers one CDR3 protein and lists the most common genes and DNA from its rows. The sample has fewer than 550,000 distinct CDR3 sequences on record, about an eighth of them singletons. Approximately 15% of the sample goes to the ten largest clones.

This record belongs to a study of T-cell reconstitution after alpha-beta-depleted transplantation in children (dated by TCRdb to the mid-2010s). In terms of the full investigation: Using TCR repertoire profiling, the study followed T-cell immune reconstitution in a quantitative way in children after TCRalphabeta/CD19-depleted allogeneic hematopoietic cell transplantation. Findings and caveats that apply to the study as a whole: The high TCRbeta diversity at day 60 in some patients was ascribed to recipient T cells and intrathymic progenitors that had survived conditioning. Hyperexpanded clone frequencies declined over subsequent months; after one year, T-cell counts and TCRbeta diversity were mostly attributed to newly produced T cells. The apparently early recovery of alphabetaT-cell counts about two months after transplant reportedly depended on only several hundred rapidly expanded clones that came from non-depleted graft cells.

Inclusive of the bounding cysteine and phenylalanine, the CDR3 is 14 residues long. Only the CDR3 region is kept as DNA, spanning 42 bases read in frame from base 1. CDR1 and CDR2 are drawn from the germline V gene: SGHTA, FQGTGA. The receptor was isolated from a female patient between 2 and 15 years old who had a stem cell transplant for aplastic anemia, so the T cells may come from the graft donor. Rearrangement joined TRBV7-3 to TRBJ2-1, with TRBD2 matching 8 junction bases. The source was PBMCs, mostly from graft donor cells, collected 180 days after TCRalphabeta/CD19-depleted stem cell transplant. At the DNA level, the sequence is TGTGCCAGCAGCCAAGGGACTAGTTACACTGAGCAGTTCTTC. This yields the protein CASSQGTSYTEQFF. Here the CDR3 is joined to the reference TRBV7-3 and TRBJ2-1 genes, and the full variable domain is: GAGVSQTPSNKVTEKGKYVELRCDPISGHTALYWYRQSLGQGPEFLIYFQGTGAADDSGLPNDRFFAVRPEGSVSTLKIQRTERGDSAVYLCASSQGTSYTEQFFGPGTRLTVL.